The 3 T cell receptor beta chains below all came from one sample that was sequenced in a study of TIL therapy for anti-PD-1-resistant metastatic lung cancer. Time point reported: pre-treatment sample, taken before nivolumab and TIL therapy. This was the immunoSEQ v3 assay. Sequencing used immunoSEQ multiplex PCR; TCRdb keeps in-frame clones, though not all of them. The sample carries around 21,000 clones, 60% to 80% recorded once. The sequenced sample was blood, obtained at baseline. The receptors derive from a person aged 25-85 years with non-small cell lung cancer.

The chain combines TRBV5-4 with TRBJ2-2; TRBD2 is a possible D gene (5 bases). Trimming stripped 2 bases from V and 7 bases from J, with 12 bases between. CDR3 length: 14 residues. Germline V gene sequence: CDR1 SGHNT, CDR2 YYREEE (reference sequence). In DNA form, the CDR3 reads TGTGCCAGCAGCTTCGAGAGGGCCGTCGGGGAGCTGTTTTTT. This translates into CASSFERAVGELFF.

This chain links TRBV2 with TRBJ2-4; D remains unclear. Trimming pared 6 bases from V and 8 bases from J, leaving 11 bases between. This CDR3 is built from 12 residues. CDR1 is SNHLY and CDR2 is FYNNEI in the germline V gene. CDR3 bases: TGTGCCAGCAGGGGCGACGATCACATTCAGTACTTC. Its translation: CASRGDDHIQYF.

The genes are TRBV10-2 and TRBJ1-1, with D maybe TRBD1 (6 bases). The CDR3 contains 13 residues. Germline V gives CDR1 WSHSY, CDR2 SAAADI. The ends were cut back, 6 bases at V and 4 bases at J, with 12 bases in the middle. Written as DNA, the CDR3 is TGCGCCAGCAGCCCGGGGGCTGTCACTGAAGCTTTCTTT. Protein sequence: CASSPGAVTEAFF.